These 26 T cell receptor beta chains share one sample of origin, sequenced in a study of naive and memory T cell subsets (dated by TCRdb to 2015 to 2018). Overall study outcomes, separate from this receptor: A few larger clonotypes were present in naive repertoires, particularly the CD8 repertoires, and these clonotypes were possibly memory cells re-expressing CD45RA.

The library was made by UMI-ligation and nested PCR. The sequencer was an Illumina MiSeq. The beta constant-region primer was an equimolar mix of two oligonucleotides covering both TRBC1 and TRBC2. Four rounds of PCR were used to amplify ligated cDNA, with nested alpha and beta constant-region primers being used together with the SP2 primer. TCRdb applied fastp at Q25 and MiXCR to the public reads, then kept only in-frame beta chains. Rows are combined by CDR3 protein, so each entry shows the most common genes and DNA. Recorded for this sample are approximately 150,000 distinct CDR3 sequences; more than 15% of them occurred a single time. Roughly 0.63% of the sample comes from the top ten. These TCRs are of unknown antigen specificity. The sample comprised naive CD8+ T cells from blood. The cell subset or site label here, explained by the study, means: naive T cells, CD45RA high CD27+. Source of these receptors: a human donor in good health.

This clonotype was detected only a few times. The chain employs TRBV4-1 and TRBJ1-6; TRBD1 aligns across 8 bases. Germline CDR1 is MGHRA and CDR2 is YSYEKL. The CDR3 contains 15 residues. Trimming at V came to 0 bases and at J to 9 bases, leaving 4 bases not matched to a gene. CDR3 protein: CASSQDPGGFSPLHF. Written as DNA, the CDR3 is TGCGCCAGCAGCCAAGACCCAGGGGGCTTTTCACCCCTCCACTTT.

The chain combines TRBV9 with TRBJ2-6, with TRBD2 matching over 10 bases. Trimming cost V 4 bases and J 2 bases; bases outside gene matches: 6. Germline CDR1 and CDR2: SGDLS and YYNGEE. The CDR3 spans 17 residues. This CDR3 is CASSSLAGVAGANVLTF. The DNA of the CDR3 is TGTGCCAGCAGCTCGCTAGCGGGAGTTGCTGGGGCCAACGTCCTGACTTTC.

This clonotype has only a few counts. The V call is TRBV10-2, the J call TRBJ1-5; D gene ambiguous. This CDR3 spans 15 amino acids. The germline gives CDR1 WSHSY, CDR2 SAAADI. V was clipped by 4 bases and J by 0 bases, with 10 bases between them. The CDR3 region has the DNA TGCGCCAGCAGTGCCCAGGAGTATAGCAATCAGCCCCAGCATTTT. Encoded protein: CASSAQEYSNQPQHF.

The DNA for the CDR3 is TGTGCCAGCAGTGAATCTTGGACTACCGATTACGAGCAGTACTTC. Protein product: CASSESWTTDYEQYF. The V and J genes are TRBV25-1 and TRBJ2-7, with TRBD2 as a possible D gene (6 bases). The ends were cut back, 1 base at V and 4 bases at J, with 14 bases in the middle. The CDR3 contains 15 residues. CDR1 is MGHDK and CDR2 is SYGVNS in the germline V gene.

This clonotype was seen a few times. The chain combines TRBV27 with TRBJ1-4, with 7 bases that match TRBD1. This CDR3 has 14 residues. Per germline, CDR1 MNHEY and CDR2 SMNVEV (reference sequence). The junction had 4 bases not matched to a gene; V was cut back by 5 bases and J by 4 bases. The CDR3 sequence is CASSVGTVNEKLFF. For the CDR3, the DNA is TGTGCCAGCAGTGTAGGGACAGTTAATGAAAAACTGTTTTTT.

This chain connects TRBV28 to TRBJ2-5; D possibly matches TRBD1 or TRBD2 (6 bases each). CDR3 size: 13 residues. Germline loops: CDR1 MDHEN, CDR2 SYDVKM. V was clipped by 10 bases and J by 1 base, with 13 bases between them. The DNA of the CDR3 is TGTGCCACCGCGCGGGACATCCAAGAGACCCAGTACTTC. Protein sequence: CATARDIQETQYF.

The CDR3 loop is CASSSSGRASYEQYF. Written as DNA, the CDR3 is TGTGCCAGCAGCTCTAGCGGGAGGGCCTCCTACGAGCAGTACTTC. The chain carries TRBV7-6 and TRBJ2-7; 12 nucleotides match TRBD2. Germline lookup yields CDR1 SGHVS and CDR2 FNYEAQ. J gave up 0 bases and V 4 bases, and 1 base lay outside the gene matches. The CDR3 has 15 amino acids.

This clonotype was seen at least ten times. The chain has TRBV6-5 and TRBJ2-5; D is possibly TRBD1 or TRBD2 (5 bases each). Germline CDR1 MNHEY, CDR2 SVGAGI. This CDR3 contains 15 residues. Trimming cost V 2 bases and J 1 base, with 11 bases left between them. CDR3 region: CASSYEQRGQETQYF. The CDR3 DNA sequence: TGTGCCAGCAGTTACGAACAGAGGGGCCAAGAGACCCAGTACTTC.

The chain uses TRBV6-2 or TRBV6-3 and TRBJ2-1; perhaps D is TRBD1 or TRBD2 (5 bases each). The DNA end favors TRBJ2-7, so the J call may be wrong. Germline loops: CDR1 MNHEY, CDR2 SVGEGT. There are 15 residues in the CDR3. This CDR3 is CASTPGPYSYNEQYF. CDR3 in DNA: TGTGCCAGCACCCCGGGACCGTACTCCTACAATGAGCAGTACTTC.

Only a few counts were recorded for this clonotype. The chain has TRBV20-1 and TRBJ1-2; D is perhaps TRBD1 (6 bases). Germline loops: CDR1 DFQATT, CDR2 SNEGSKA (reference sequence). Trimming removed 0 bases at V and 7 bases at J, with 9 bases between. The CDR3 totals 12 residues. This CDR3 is CSAREDRRGYTF. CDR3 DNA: TGCAGTGCTAGAGAAGACAGGCGTGGCTACACCTTC.

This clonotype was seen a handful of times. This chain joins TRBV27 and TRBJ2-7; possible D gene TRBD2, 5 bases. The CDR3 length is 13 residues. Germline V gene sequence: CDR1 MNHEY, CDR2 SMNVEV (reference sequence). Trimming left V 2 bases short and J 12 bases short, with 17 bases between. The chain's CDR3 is CASSLPTSGNLYF. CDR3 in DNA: TGTGCCAGCAGTTTACCAACTTCCGGGAATCTGTACTTC.

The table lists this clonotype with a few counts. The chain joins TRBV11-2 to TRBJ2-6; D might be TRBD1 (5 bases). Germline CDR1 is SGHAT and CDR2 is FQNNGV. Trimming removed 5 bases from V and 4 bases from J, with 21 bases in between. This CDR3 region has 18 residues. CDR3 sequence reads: CASSLPRQGSSGANVLTF. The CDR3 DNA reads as TGTGCCAGCAGCCTACCTCGGCAGGGATCGAGCGGGGCCAACGTCCTGACTTTC.

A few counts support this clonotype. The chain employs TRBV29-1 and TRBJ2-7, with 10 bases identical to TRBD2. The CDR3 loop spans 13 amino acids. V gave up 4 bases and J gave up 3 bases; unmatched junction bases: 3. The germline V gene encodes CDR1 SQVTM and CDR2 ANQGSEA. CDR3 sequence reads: CSVVGTSDYEQYF. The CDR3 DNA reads TGCAGCGTTGTCGGGACTAGCGACTACGAGCAGTACTTC.

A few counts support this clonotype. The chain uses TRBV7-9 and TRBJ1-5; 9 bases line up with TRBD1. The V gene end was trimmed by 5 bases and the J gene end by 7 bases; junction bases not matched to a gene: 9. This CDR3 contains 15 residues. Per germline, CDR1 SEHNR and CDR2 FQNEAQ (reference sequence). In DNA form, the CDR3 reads TGTGCCAGCAGCCTAGGGACAGGGCTTCGACAGCCCCAGCATTTT. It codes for CASSLGTGLRQPQHF.

The CDR3 coding sequence is TGTGCCATCAGTCCGGGGACTGGCTCCTACAATGAGCAGTTCTTC. Its translation is CAISPGTGSYNEQFF. V and J are TRBV10-3 and TRBJ2-1; the D gene is possibly TRBD2 (6 bases). Germline CDR1 reads ENHRY; CDR2 reads SYGVKD. Trimming took off 5 bases at V and 0 bases at J, with 11 bases between the two ends. The CDR3 covers 15 residues.

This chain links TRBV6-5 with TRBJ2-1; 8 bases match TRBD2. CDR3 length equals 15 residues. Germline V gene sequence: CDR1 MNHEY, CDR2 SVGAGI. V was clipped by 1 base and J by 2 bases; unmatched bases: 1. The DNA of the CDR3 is TGTGCCAGCAGTTACTGGACTAGCACCTACAATGAGCAGTTCTTC. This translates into CASSYWTSTYNEQFF.

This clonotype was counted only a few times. CDR3: CASRQTGLGAGANVLTF. Here the CDR3 DNA reads TGTGCCAGCAGACAAACTGGACTAGGGGCTGGGGCCAACGTCCTGACTTTC. The chain links TRBV12-3 or TRBV12-4 to TRBJ2-6, with 7 bases identical to TRBD2. The CDR3 sequence is 17 residues long. V was pared by 6 bases and J by 2 bases, with 10 bases of the junction left unmatched.

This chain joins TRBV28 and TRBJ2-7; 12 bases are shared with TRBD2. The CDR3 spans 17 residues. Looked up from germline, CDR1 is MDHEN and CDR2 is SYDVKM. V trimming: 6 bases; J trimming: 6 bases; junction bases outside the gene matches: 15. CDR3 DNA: TGTGCCAGCAGCTACCCCTCTAGCGGGAGGGATACTAGCGAGCAGTACTTC. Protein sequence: CASSYPSSGRDTSEQYF.

CDR3 in amino acids: CASSQLAAVTDTQYF. The DNA for the CDR3 is TGTGCCAGTAGCCAACTAGCGGCCGTCACAGATACGCAGTATTTT. The J gene is TRBJ2-3, the V gene TRBV19; 8 bases agree with TRBD2. This CDR3 has 15 residues. From germline, CDR1 is LNHDA and CDR2 SQIVND (reference sequence). Trimming at V came to 6 bases and at J to 2 bases, leaving 7 bases not matched to a gene.

CDR3 DNA: TGTGCCAGCAGCTTGGACAGGACCACCTACGAGCAGTACTTC. Encoded protein: CASSLDRTTYEQYF. V usage is TRBV7-2 and J usage is TRBJ2-7; the match to TRBD1 covers 7 bases. V lost 3 bases to trimming and J lost 2 bases; unmatched junction nucleotides: 4. Germline assignment: CDR1 SGHTA and CDR2 FQGNSA. The CDR3 runs to 14 residues.

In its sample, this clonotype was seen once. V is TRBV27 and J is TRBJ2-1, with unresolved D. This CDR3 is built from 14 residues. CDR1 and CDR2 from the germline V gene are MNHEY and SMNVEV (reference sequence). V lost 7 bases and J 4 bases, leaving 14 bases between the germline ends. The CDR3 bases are TGTGCCAGCAACGTTGGTTTCGCTTACAATGAGCAGTTCTTC. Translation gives CASNVGFAYNEQFF.

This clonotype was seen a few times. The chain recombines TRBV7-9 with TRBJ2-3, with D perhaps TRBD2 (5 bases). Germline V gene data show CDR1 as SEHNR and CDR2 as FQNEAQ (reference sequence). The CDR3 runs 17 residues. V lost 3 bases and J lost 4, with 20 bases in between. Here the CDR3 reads CASSFSNEGFLPDTQYF. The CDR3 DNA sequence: TGTGCCAGCAGCTTTTCAAACGAGGGATTCCTCCCAGATACGCAGTATTTT.

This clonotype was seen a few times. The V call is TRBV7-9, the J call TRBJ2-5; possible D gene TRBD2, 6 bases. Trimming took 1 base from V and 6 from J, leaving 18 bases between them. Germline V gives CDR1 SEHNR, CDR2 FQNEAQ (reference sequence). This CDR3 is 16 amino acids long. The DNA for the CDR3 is TGTGCCAGCAGCTTAGAAGGAAATCGGGGGTGGCAGACCCAGTACTTC. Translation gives CASSLEGNRGWQTQYF.

CDR3 nucleotides: TGTGCCACTCGGCTGTGGGGGGACGCCTACAATGAGCAGTTCTTC. It is translated as CATRLWGDAYNEQFF. The J gene is TRBJ2-1, the V gene TRBV19; D may be TRBD2 (6 bases). Trimming took 10 bases from V and 2 from J, leaving 18 bases between them. Germline V gene lookup returns CDR1 LNHDA and CDR2 SQIVND (reference sequence). The CDR3 contains 15 residues.

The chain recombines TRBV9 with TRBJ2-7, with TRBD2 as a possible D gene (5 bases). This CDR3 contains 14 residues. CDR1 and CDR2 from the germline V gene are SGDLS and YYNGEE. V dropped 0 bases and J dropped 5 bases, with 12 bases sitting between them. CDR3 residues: CASSVDGELDEQYF. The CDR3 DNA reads TGTGCCAGCAGCGTAGATGGGGAGTTGGACGAGCAGTACTTC. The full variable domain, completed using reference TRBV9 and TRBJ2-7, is DSGVTQTPKHLITATGQRVTLRCSPRSGDLSVYWYQQSLDQGLQFLIQYYNGEERAKGNILERFSAQQFPDLHSELNLSSLELGDSALYFCASSVDGELDEQYFGPGTRLTVT.

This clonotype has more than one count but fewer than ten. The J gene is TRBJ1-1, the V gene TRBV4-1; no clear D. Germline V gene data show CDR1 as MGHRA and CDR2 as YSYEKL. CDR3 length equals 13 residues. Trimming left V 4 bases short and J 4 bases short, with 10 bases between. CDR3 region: CASSRREVTEAFF. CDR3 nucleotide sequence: TGCGCCAGCAGCCGCCGAGAGGTCACTGAAGCTTTCTTT.